A selection of T cell receptor beta chains follows, all from one sample in a study of siplizumab effects on memory and regulatory T cells. The method was immunoSEQ multiplex PCR; TCRdb's version includes in-frame clones alone and lacks a portion of them. The data show around 100,000 clones, about 91% seen once. The sequencing sample was made of CD4+ T cells sorted from blood. Source of these receptors: a human donor in good health. Some clones in this sample may be carry-over from other donors' samples. Both conserved end residues are part of each CDR3. The order of the fields is D gene, V gene, clone size, J gene, CDR3 protein, CDR3 DNA. A D gene is named only where the DNA matches it firmly. Only some rows state a clone size, as once, few, many or a class for expanded clones.

>.|TRBV7-8|.|TRBJ2-7
CASRVGRNSYEQYF
TGTGCCAGCAGGGTGGGCAGGAACTCCTACGAGCAGTACTTC
>TRBD2|TRBV5-4|.|TRBJ2-1
CASSLAGVYNEQFF
TGTGCCAGCAGCCTAGCGGGAGTTTACAATGAGCAGTTCTTC
>.|TRBV27|.|TRBJ2-1
CASSFGELGGRGKGNEQFF
TGTGCCAGCAGTTTTGGGGAACTTGGTGGGAGAGGAAAGGGAAATGAGCAGTTCTTC
>.|TRBV19|.|TRBJ1-1
CASSFVGTEAFF
TGTGCCAGTAGTTTCGTCGGCACTGAAGCTTTCTTT
>.|TRBV6-5|.|TRBJ2-1
CASSYLLAYGNEQFF
TGTGCCAGCAGTTATCTTTTGGCGTACGGGAATGAGCAGTTCTTC
>TRBD1|TRBV5-1|.|TRBJ2-2
CASNQDRAGTGELFF
TGCGCCAGCAATCAAGACAGGGCGGGCACCGGGGAGCTGTTTTTT
>TRBD1|TRBV28|.|TRBJ1-5
CASSSKPTGVNGYSNQPQHF
TGTGCCAGCAGCTCTAAGCCGACAGGGGTCAACGGATATAGCAATCAGCCCCAGCATTTT
>.|TRBV5-6|.|TRBJ1-1
CASSLERGDTEAFF
TGTGCCAGCAGCTTGGAAAGGGGAGACACTGAAGCTTTCTTT
>.|TRBV28|.|TRBJ2-2
CASSPPRLRLDTGELFF
TGTGCCAGCAGTCCCCCCCGGCTAAGGCTGGACACCGGGGAGCTGTTTTTT
>TRBD1|TRBV9|.|TRBJ1-1
CASSKTGGAGMNTEAFF
TGTGCCAGCAGCAAAACAGGGGGCGCCGGCATGAACACTGAAGCTTTCTTT
>TRBD2|TRBV5-1|.|TRBJ2-1
CASSQNSGGSYNEQFF
TGCGCCAGCAGTCAAAATAGCGGGGGCTCCTACAATGAGCAGTTCTTC
>.|TRBV15|.|TRBJ2-4
CAPPSRPKNIQYF
TGTGCCCCCCCGAGCAGACCCAAAAACATTCAGTACTTC
>.|TRBV28|once|TRBJ2-2
CASSLYSSTGELFF
TGTGCCAGCAGTTTATACAGTAGCACCGGGGAGCTGTTTTTT
>.|TRBV28|.|TRBJ2-7
CASSLPGLEQYF
TGTGCCAGCAGTTTACCAGGCCTCGAGCAGTACTTC
>.|TRBV27|.|TRBJ1-1
CASSLSAGQRNTEAFF
TGTGCCAGCAGTTTATCGGCAGGGCAGCGGAACACTGAAGCTTTCTTT
>.|TRBV2|.|TRBJ2-7
CASSDETTYEQYF
TGTGCCAGCAGTGACGAGACTACATACGAGCAGTACTTC
>.|TRBV5-1|.|TRBJ2-5
CASSLSAEQETQYF
TGCGCCAGCAGCTTGTCGGCAGAGCAAGAGACCCAGTACTTC
>.|TRBV25-1|.|TRBJ2-7
CASGSTVTYEQYF
TGTGCCAGCGGATCGACAGTTACCTACGAGCAGTACTTC
>.|TRBV11-2|.|TRBJ1-3
CASSLVQSGTGNTIYF
TGTGCCAGCAGCTTAGTTCAGTCAGGGACTGGAAACACCATATATTTT
>.|TRBV5-1|.|TRBJ1-3
CASSSGALSGNTIYF
TGCGCCAGCAGCTCGGGGGCCTTGAGTGGAAACACCATATATTTT
>.|TRBV18|.|TRBJ1-3
CASSPVLRSGNTIYF
TGTGCCAGCTCACCAGTCTTGCGCTCTGGAAACACCATATATTTT
>.|TRBV7-3|.|TRBJ2-1
CASSLISRGHNEQFF
TGTGCCAGCAGCTTAATATCGCGGGGCCACAATGAGCAGTTCTTC
>TRBD1|TRBV7-7|.|TRBJ2-6
CASSLKGTGTLSGANVLTF
TGTGCTAGCAGCTTGAAAGGGACAGGAACACTTTCTGGGGCCAACGTCCTGACTTTC
>.|TRBV27|.|TRBJ2-2
CASSLSGTNTGELFF
TGTGCCAGCAGTTTATCTGGGACAAACACCGGGGAGCTGTTTTTT
>TRBD2|TRBV27|.|TRBJ2-1
CASRSQREIRNEQFF
TGTGCCAGCAGGTCTCAGCGGGAGATAAGGAATGAGCAGTTCTTC
>TRBD2|TRBV5-1|.|TRBJ2-7
CASSLSMGLAGSVYEQYF
TGCGCCAGCAGTCTGTCTATGGGGCTAGCGGGATCTGTTTACGAGCAGTACTTC
>.|TRBV21-1|.|TRBJ1-5
CASSKCLTGGLGSNQPQHF
TGTGCCAGCAGCAAATGTTTGACAGGGGGCCTTGGGAGCAATCAGCCCCAGCATTTT
>TRBD2|TRBV2|.|TRBJ2-1
CATTTSGIYNEQFF
TGTGCCACTACCACTAGCGGTATTTACAATGAGCAGTTCTTC